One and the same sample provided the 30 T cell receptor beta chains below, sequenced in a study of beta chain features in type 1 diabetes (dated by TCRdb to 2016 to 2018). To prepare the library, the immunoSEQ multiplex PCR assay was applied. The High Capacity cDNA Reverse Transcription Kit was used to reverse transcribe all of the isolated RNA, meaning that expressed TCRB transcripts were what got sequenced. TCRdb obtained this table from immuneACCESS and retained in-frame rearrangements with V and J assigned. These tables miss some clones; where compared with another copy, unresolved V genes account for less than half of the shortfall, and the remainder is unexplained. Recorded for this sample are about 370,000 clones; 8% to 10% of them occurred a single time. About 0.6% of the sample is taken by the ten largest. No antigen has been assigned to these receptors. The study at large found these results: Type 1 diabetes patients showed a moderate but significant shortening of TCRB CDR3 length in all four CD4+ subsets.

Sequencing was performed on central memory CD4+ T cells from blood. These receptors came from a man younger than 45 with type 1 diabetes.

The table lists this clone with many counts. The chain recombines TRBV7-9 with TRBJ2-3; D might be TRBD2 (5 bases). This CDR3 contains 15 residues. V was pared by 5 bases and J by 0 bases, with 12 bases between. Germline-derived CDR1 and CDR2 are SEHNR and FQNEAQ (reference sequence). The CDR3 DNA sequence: TGTGCCAGCAGCAAAAGAAGCGGTAGCACAGATACGCAGTATTTT. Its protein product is CASSKRSGSTDTQYF.

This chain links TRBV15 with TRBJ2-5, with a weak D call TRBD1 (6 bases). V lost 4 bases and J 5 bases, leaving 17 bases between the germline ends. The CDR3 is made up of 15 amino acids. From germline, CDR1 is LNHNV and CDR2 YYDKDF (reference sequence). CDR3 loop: CATSTVQGGPETQYF. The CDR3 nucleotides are TGTGCCACCAGCACCGTACAGGGTGGCCCGGAGACCCAGTACTTC.

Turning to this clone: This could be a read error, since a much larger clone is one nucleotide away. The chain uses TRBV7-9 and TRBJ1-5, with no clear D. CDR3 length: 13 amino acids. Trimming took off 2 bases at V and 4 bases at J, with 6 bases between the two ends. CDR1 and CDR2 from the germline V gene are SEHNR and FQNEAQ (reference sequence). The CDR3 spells CASSLQENQPQHF. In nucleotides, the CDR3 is TGTGCCAGCAGCTTACAGGAAAATCAGCCCCAGCATTTT.

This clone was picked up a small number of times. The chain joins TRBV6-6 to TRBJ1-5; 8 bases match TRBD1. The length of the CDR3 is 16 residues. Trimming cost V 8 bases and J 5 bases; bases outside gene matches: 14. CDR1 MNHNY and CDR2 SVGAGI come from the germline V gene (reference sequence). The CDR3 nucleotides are TGTGCCAGCCAAACACAGGGGGTTTTCCCCGATCAGCCCCAGCATTTT. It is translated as CASQTQGVFPDQPQHF.

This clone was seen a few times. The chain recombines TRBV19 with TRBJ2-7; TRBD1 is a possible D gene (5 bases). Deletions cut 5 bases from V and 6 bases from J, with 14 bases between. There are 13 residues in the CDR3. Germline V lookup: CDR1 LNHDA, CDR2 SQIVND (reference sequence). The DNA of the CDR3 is TGTGCCAGTAGTCCTTCAGGGTTTCGCGAGCAGTACTTC. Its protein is CASSPSGFREQYF.

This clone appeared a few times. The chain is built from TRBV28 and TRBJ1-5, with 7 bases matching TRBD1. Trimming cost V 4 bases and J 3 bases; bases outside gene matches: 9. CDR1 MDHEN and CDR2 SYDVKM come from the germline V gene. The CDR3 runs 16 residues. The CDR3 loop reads CASSSPRQGNNQPQHF. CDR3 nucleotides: TGTGCCAGCAGTTCCCCTCGACAGGGCAACAATCAGCCCCAGCATTTT.

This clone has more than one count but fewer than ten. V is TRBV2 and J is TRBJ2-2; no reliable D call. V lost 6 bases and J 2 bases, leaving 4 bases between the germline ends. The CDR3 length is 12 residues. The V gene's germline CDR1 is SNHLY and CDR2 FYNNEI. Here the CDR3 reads CASSRNTGELFF. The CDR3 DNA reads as TGTGCCAGCAGCAGAAACACCGGGGAGCTGTTTTTT.

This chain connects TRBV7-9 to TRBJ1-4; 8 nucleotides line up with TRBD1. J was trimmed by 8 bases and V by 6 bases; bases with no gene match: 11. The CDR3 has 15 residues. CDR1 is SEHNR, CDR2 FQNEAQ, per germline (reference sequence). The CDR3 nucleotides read TGTGCCAGCAGACCGAAGACAGGGGAGACCGAAAAACTGTTTTTT. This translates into CASRPKTGETEKLFF.

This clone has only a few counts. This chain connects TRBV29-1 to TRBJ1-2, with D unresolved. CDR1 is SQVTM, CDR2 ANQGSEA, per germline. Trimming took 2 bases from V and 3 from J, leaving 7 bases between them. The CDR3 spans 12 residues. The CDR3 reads CSVEPSYYGYTF. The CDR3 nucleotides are TGCAGCGTTGAACCATCTTACTATGGCTACACCTTC.

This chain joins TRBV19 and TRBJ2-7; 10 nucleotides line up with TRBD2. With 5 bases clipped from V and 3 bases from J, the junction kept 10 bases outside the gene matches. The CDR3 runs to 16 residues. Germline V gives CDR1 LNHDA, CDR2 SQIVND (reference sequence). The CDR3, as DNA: TGTGCCAGTAGTCGGTCACTAGCGGGAAGTGACTACGAGCAGTACTTC. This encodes CASSRSLAGSDYEQYF.

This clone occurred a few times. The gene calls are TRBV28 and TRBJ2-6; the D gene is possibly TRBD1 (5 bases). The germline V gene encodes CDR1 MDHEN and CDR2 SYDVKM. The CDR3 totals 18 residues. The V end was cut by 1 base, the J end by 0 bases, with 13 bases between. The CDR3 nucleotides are TGTGCCAGCAGTTTATTCCTACAGGCTAACTCTGGGGCCAACGTCCTGACTTTC. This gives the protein CASSLFLQANSGANVLTF.

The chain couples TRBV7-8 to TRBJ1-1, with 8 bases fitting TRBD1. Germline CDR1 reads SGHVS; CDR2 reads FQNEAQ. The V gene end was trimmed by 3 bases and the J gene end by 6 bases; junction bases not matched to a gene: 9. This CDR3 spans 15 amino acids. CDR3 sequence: CASSFPGQGVSEAFF. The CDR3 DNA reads TGTGCCAGCAGCTTCCCAGGACAGGGTGTATCTGAAGCTTTCTTT.

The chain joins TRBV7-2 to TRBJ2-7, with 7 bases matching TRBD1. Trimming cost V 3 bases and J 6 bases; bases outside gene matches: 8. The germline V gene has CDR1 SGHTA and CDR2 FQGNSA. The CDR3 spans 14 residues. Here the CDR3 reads CASSFLGQEGEQYF. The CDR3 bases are TGTGCCAGCAGCTTCCTAGGACAGGAAGGCGAGCAGTACTTC.

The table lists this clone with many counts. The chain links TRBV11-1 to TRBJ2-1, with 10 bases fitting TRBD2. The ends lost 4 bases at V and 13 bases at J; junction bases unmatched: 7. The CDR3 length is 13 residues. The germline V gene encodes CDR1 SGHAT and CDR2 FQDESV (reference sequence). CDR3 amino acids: CASSYGLAALQFF. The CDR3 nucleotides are TGTGCCAGCAGCTATGGACTAGCGGCCCTCCAGTTCTTC.

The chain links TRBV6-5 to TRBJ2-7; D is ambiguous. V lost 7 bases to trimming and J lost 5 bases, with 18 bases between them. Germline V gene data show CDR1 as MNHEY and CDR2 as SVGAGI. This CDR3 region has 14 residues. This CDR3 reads CASTNTFGSNEQYF. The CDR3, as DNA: TGTGCCAGCACTAACACGTTCGGTTCTAACGAGCAGTACTTC.

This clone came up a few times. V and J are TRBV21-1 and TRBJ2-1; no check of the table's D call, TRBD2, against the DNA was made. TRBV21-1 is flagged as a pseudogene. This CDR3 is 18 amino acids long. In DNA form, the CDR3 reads TGTGCCAGCAGCAAAGCGTTCGGGCTAGCGGGTACCTACAATGAGCAGTTCTTC. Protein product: CASSKAFGLAGTYNEQFF.

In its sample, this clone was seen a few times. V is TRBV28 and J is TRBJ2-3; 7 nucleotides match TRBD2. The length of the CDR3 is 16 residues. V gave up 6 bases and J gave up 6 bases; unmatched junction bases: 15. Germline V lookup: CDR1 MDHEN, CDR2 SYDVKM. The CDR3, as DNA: TGTGCCAGCAGCCCTCTGACCGGGAGGAGATGGGATACGCAGTATTTT. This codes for CASSPLTGRRWDTQYF.

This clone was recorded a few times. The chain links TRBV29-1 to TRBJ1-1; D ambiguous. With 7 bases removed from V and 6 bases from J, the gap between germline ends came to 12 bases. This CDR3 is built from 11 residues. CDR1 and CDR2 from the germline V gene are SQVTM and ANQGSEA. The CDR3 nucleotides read TGCAGCGCTTATGAGGAGCCTGAAGCTTTCTTT. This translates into CSAYEEPEAFF.

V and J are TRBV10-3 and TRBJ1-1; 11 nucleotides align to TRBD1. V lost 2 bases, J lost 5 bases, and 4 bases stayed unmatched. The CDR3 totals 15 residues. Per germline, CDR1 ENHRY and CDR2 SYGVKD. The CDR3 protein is CAISEGQGATTEAFF. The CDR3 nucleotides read TGTGCCATCAGTGAGGGACAGGGGGCAACAACTGAAGCTTTCTTT.

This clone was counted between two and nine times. DNA of the CDR3: TGTGCCAGCGCCGTTGGGGAAGAGGGGACCCAGTACTTC. Protein sequence: CASAVGEEGTQYF. The V call is TRBV4-2, the J call TRBJ2-5; D possibly corresponds to TRBD2 (5 bases). Trimming shortened V by 8 bases and J by 7 bases, and 17 bases separated the two germline ends. The CDR3 extends over 13 amino acids. Germline CDR1 reads LGHNA; CDR2 reads YNFKEQ.

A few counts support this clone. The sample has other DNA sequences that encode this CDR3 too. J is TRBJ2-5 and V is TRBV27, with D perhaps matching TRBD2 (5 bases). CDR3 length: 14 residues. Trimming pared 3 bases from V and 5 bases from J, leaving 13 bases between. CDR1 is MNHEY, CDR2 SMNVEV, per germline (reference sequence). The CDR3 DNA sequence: TGTGCCAGCAGTTTCGGGGTAAACGGTGAGACCCAGTACTTC. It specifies CASSFGVNGETQYF.

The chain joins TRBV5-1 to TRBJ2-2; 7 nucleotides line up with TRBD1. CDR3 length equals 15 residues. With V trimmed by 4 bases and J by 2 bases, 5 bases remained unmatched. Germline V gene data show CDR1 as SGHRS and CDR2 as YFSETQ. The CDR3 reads CASSPGQTNTGELFF. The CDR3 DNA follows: TGCGCCAGCAGCCCGGGACAGACCAACACCGGGGAGCTGTTTTTT.

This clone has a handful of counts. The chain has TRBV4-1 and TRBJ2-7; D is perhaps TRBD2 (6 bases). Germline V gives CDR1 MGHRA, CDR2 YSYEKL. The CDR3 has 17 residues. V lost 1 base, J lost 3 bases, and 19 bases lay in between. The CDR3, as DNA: TGCGCCAGCAGCCAAGCCGGGGCGGGACTTTCCAACTACGAGCAGTACTTC. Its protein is CASSQAGAGLSNYEQYF.

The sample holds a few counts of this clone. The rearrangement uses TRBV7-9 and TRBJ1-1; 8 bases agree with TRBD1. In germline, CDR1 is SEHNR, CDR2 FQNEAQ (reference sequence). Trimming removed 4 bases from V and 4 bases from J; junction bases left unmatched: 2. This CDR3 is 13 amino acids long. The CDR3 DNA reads TGTGCCAGCAGCTCAGGACAGGGCACTGAAGCTTTCTTT. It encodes CASSSGQGTEAFF. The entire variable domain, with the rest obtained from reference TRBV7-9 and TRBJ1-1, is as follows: DTGVSQNPRHKITKRGQNVTFRCDPISEHNRLYWYRQTLGQGPEFLTYFQNEAQLEKSRLLSDRFSAERPKGSFSTLEIQRTEQGDSAMYLCASSSGQGTEAFFGQGTRLTVV.

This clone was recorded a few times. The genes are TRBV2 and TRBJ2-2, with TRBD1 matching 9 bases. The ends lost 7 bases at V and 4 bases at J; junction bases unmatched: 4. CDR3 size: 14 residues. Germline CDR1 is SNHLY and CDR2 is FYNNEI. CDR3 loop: CASTGTGTTGELFF. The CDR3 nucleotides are TGTGCCAGCACCGGGACAGGGACCACCGGGGAGCTGTTTTTT.

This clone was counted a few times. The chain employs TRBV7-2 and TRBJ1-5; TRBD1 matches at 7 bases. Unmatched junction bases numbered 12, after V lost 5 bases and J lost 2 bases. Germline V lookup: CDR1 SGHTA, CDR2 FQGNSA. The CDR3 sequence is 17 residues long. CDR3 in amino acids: CASSTRQGGFGNQPQHF. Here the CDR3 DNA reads TGTGCCAGCAGCACCCGACAGGGAGGCTTTGGCAATCAGCCCCAGCATTTT.

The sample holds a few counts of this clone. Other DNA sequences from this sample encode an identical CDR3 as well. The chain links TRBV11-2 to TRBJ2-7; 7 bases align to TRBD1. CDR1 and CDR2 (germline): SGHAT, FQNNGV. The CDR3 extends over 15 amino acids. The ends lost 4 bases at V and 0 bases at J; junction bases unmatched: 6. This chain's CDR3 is CASSSNRDSSYEQYF. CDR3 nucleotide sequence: TGTGCCAGCAGCTCAAACCGGGACAGCTCCTACGAGCAGTACTTC.

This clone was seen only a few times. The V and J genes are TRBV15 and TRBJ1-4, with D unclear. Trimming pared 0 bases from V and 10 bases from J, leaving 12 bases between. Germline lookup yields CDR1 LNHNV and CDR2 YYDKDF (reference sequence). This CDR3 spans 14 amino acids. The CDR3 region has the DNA TGTGCCACCAGCAGAGATCCCCGGGATGGAAAACTGTTTTTT. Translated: CATSRDPRDGKLFF.

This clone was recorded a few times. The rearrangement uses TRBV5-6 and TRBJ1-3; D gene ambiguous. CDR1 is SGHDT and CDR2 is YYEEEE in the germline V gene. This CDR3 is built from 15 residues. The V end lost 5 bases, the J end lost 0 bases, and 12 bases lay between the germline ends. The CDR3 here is CASSPGPFSGNTIYF. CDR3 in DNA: TGTGCCAGCAGTCCCGGCCCCTTCTCTGGAAACACCATATATTTT.

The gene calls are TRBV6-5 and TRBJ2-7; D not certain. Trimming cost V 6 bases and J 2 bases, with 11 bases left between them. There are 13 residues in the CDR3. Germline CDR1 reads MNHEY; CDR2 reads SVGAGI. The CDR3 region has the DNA TGTGCCAGCAGCAAGCCAGAGGCCTACGAGCAGTACTTC. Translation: CASSKPEAYEQYF.